What follows are 13 T cell receptor beta chains derived from one specimen sequenced in a study of PD-1 and CTLA-4 blockade in melanoma. TCRdb keeps only in-frame clones here, not all; method: immunoSEQ multiplex PCR. Among 15,000 to 20,000 clones listed, 73% were seen once. Here the sequenced sample was CD8+ T cells from peripheral blood, taken before anti-PD-1 treatment. All receptors derive from a human donor with melanoma.

This sequence joins TRBV4-1 and TRBJ2-2, with 9 bases aligning to TRBD1. The CDR3 runs to 16 residues. Germline CDR1 reads MGHRA; CDR2 reads YSYEKL. V trimming: 0 bases; J trimming: 5 bases; junction bases outside the gene matches: 4. CDR3 sequence (DNA): TGCGCCAGCAGCCAAGATGGGACAGGGAGGACCGGGGAGCTGTTTTTT. It is translated as CASSQDGTGRTGELFF.

J is TRBJ2-6 and V is TRBV28, with D perhaps matching TRBD1 (6 bases). The CDR3 is made up of 19 amino acids. The germline V gene has CDR1 MDHEN and CDR2 SYDVKM. Between the trimmed V and J ends, which lost 4 bases and 0 bases, there was a span of 19 bases. As DNA, the CDR3 is TGTGCCAGCAGTTCTTGGGACGGCCTCAGGGGCTCTGGGGCCAACGTCCTGACTTTC. It is translated as CASSSWDGLRGSGANVLTF.

This chain links TRBV13 with TRBJ2-7; a weak D match, TRBD2 (6 bases). The CDR3 runs 12 residues. The germline V gene encodes CDR1 PRHDT and CDR2 FYEKMQ (reference sequence). Trimming took 5 bases from V and 3 from J, leaving 8 bases between them. CDR3: CASSAGLYEQYF. CDR3 in DNA: TGTGCCAGCAGCGCGGGACTCTACGAGCAGTACTTC.

This chain links TRBV13 with TRBJ2-7; 12 bases map to TRBD1. This CDR3 has 14 residues. Losses at the gene ends were 4 bases for V and 7 bases for J; bases not matched to a gene: 5. The V gene's germline CDR1 is PRHDT and CDR2 FYEKMQ (reference sequence). CDR3 sequence reads: CASSWGQGAREQYF. The CDR3 nucleotides read TGTGCCAGCAGCTGGGGACAGGGGGCGAGGGAGCAGTACTTC.

V gene TRBV27 combines with J gene TRBJ1-2, with 9 bases fitting TRBD1. The V gene end was trimmed by 10 bases and the J gene end by 6 bases; junction bases not matched to a gene: 3. The CDR3 length is 11 residues. Germline CDR1 and CDR2: MNHEY and SMNVEV (reference sequence). CDR3 loop: CATGQGNGYTF. The DNA of the CDR3 is TGTGCCACTGGACAGGGGAATGGCTACACCTTC.

This chain links TRBV11-2 with TRBJ2-5; D might be TRBD1 or TRBD2, each matching 5 bases. There are 16 residues in the CDR3. Germline V CDR1 and CDR2: SGHAT, FQNNGV. V shed 0 bases and J shed 5 bases, with 16 bases lying between them. The CDR3 is CASSLEDSGPRETQYF. The CDR3 bases are TGTGCCAGCAGCTTAGAGGACTCGGGGCCGAGGGAGACCCAGTACTTC.

This sequence joins TRBV30 and TRBJ1-2; 7 bases line up with TRBD1. Unmatched junction bases numbered 8, after V lost 1 base and J lost 6 bases. CDR3 size: 14 residues. The germline gives CDR1 GTSNPN, CDR2 SVGIG (reference sequence). Here the CDR3 reads CAWSETSGGDGYTF. The CDR3 nucleotides read TGTGCCTGGAGTGAAACTTCAGGGGGTGATGGCTACACCTTC. Complete variable domain (other parts from reference TRBV30 and TRBJ1-2): SQTIHQWPATLVQPVGSPLSLECTVEGTSNPNLYWYRQAAGRGLQLLFYSVGIGQISSEVPQNLSASRPQDRQFILSSKKLLLSDSGFYLCAWSETSGGDGYTFGSGTRLTVV.

The chain links TRBV7-2 to TRBJ1-1; D unresolved. Looked up from germline, CDR1 is SGHTA and CDR2 is FQGNSA. The CDR3 runs to 15 residues. The V end was cut by 2 bases, the J end by 0 bases, with 10 bases between. Here the CDR3 reads CASSLSGYMNTEAFF. For the CDR3, the DNA is TGTGCCAGCAGCTTAAGTGGGTACATGAACACTGAAGCTTTCTTT.

The chain is built from TRBV4-1 and TRBJ2-2, with D unclear. V lost 3 bases, J lost 4 bases, and 6 bases lay in between. This CDR3 comprises 13 residues. Germline CDR1 and CDR2: MGHRA and YSYEKL. DNA for the CDR3: TGCGCCAGCAGCCATCGCCCCACCGGGGAGCTGTTTTTT. It codes for CASSHRPTGELFF.

The chain uses TRBV5-4 and TRBJ1-2; TRBD1 matches 11 bases. Losses at the gene ends were 3 bases for V and 8 bases for J; bases not matched to a gene: 6. Germline CDR1 SGHNT, CDR2 YYREEE (reference sequence). The CDR3 loop spans 14 amino acids. The CDR3 nucleotides are TGTGCCAGCAGCTCGGGGACAGGGGGACAGGGCTACACCTTC. Translation: CASSSGTGGQGYTF.

The gene calls are TRBV25-1 and TRBJ2-7; 8 bases align to TRBD1. The CDR3 is made up of 16 amino acids. The junction had 8 bases not matched to a gene; V was cut back by 4 bases and J by 0 bases. Germline values: CDR1 MGHDK, CDR2 SYGVNS. This CDR3 reads CASSGTDRVDSYEQYF. The CDR3 DNA is TGTGCCAGCAGTGGGACGGACAGGGTAGACTCCTACGAGCAGTACTTC.

The V gene is TRBV5-4, the J gene TRBJ2-3; D is possibly TRBD1 or TRBD2 (6 bases each). The CDR3 has 15 amino acids. Germline V gene lookup returns CDR1 SGHNT and CDR2 YYREEE (reference sequence). Trimming pared 4 bases from V and 4 bases from J, leaving 16 bases between. CDR3 coding DNA: TGTGCCAGCAGCCAACAGCCCCGGGGGCCAGATACGCAGTATTTT. This sequence encodes CASSQQPRGPDTQYF.

This clone showed up just a few times. The junction does not match germline at one end; this may be a read error. The chain combines TRBV5-4 with TRBJ1-1, with TRBD1 as a possible D gene (5 bases). The CDR3 is 12 amino acids. Germline-derived CDR1 and CDR2 are SGHNT and YYREEE (reference sequence). The CDR3 DNA reads TGTGCCAGCAGCGGCATGGACACAGAAGCTTTCTTT. Residues: CASSGMDTEAFF.